Each of the 5 T cell receptor beta chains below was sequenced from the same sample in a study of blood T cells in healthy people across ages. Together with a sample-barcoded 5' primer, a J-beta primer mix was included in a second PCR lasting about 7 to 11 cycles. TCRdb ran MiXCR on the 5' RACE reads and lists one entry per CDR3 protein. The table includes about 730,000 distinct CDR3 sequences, around 40% detected once. The sample comprised blood. These receptors were obtained from a woman aged 60-75 years in good health.

The chain links TRBV5-1 to TRBJ2-7; weak D call: TRBD2 (6 bases). Deletions cut 4 bases from V and 0 bases from J, with 11 bases between. CDR1 SGHRS and CDR2 YFSETQ come from the germline V gene. This CDR3 has 14 residues. CDR3 sequence (DNA): TGCGCCAGCAGCATCGGGACTTTCTCCTACGAGCAGTACTTC. It is translated as CASSIGTFSYEQYF.

This clonotype was recorded at least ten times. The chain carries TRBV7-2 and TRBJ2-3; D uncertain. The CDR3 consists of 16 residues. V was shortened by 3 bases and J by 1 base, with 14 bases between the two germline ends. Germline CDR1 SGHTA, CDR2 FQGNSA. The CDR3 here is CASSLLRGVGTDTQYF. In DNA form, the CDR3 reads TGTGCCAGCAGCTTGTTGAGAGGAGTTGGCACAGATACGCAGTATTTT.

V usage is TRBV6-2 or TRBV6-3 and J usage is TRBJ2-4; 8 bases align to TRBD2. Trimming at V came to 6 bases and at J to 11 bases, leaving 12 bases not matched to a gene. The CDR3 has 14 residues. Germline lookup yields CDR1 MNHEY and CDR2 SVGEGT. The CDR3 loop reads CASSSGGLSQLQYF. CDR3 in DNA: TGTGCCAGCAGCTCGGGGGGGCTGTCTCAGCTTCAGTACTTC.

The chain carries TRBV4-1 and TRBJ1-1; 7 bases map to TRBD1. CDR3 length: 14 amino acids. In germline, CDR1 is MGHRA, CDR2 YSYEKL. The V and J ends lost 2 bases and 8 bases, in that order; junction bases with no gene match: 8. CDR3 sequence (DNA): TGCGCCAGCAGCCAACCGACAGGGAGGTTAGAAGCTTTCTTT. Translating gives CASSQPTGRLEAFF.

The rearrangement uses TRBV5-1 and TRBJ1-2; maybe TRBD1 (5 bases). The CDR3 sequence is 14 residues long. With 4 bases removed from V and 7 bases from J, the gap between germline ends came to 17 bases. Per the germline V gene, CDR1 is SGHRS and CDR2 is YFSETQ. CDR3 loop: CASSLGRERFGYTF. CDR3 DNA sequence: TGCGCCAGCAGCCTGGGACGCGAGCGGTTTGGCTACACCTTC.